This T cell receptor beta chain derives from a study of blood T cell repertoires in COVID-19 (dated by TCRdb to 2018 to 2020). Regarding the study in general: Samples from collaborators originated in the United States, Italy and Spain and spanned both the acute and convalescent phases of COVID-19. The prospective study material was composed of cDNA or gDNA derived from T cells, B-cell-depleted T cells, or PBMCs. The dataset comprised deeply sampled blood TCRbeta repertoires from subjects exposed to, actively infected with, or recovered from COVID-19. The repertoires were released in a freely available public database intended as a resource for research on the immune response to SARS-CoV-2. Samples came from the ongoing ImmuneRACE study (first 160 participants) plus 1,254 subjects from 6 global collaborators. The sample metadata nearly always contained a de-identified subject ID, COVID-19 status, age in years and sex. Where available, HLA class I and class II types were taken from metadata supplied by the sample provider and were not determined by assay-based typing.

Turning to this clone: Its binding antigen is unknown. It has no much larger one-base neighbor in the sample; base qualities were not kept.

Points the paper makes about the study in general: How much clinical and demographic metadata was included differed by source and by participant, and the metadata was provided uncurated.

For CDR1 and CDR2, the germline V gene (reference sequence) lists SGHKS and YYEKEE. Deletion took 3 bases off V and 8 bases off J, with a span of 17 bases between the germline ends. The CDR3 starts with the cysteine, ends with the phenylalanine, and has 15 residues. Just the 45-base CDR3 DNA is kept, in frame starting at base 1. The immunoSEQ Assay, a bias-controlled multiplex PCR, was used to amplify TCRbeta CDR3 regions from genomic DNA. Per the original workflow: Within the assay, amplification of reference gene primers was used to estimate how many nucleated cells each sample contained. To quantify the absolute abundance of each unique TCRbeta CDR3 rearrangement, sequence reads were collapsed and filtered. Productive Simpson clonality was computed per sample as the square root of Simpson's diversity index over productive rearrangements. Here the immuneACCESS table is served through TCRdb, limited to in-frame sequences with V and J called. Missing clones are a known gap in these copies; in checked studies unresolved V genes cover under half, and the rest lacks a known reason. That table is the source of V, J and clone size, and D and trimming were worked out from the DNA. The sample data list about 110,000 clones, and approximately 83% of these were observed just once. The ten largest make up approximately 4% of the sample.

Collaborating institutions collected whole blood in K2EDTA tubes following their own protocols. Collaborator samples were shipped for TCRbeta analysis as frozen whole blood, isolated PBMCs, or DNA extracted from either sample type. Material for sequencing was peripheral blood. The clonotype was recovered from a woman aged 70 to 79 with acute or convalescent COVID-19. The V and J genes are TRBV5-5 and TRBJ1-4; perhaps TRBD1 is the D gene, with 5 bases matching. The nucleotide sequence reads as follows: TGTGCCAGCAGCTCCCTCCCGGGGGTGGGGGAAAAACTGTTTTTT. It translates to CASSSLPGVGEKLFF.